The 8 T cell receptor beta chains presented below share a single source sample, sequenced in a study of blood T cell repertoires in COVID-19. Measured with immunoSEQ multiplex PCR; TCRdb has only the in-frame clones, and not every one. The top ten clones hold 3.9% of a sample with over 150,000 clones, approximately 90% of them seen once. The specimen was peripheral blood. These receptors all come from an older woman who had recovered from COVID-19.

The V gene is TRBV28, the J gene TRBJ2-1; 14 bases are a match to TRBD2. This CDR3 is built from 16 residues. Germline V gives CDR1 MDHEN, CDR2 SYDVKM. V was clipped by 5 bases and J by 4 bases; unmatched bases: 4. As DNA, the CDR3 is TGTGCCAGCAGTCCTCGACTAGCGGGGGGGTACAATGAGCAGTTCTTC. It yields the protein CASSPRLAGGYNEQFF.

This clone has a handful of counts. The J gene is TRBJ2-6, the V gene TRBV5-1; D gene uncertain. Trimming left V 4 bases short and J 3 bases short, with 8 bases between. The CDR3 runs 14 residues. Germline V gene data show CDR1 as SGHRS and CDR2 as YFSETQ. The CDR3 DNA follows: TGCGCCAGCAGCCCTCCCGGTGGGGCCAACGTCCTGACTTTC. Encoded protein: CASSPPGGANVLTF.

DNA of the CDR3: TGTGCCAGCAGCTCCCTAAGCGGAGTTATCGGCTATGGCTACACCTTC. Its translation is CASSSLSGVIGYGYTF. The chain couples TRBV11-2 to TRBJ1-2; no clear D. Trimming cost V 4 bases and J 4 bases, with 19 bases left between them. CDR3 length: 16 residues. CDR1 is SGHAT and CDR2 is FQNNGV in the germline V gene.

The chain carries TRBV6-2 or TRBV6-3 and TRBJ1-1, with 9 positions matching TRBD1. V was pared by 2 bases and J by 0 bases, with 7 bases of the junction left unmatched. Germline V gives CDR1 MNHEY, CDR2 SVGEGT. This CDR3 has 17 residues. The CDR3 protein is CASSYATGGAVNTEAFF. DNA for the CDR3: TGTGCCAGCAGTTACGCCACAGGGGGCGCGGTGAACACTGAAGCTTTCTTT.

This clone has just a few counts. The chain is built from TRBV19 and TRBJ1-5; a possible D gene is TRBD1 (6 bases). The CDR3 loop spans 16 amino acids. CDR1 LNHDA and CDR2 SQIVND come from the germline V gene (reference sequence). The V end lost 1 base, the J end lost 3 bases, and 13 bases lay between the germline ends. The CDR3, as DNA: TGTGCCAGTAGTATAGTTTGGACAGCCGACAATCAGCCCCAGCATTTT. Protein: CASSIVWTADNQPQHF.

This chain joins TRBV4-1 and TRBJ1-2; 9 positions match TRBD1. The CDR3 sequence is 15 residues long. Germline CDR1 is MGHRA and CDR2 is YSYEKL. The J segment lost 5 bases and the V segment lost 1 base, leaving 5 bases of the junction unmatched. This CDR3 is CASSQAPGTGYGYTF. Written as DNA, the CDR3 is TGCGCCAGCAGCCAAGCACCCGGGACAGGGTATGGCTACACCTTC.

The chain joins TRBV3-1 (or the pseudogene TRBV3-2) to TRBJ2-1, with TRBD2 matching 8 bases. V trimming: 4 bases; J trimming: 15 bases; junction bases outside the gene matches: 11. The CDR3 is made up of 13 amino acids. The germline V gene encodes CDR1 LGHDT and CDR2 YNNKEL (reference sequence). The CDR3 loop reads CASSRPGTRLVFF. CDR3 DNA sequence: TGTGCCAGCAGCCGTCCCGGGACTAGGTTGGTGTTCTTC.

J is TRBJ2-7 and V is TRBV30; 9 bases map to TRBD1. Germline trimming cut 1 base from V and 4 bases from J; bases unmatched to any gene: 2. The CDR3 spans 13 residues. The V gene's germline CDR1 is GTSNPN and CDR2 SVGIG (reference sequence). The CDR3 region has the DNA TGTGCCTGGAGTGAAGGGACAGGGTACGAGCAGTACTTC. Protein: CAWSEGTGYEQYF.